This entry concerns a single T cell receptor beta chain. The antigen remains undetermined. Produced via immunoSEQ multiplex PCR; TCRdb's table is partial and in-frame only. The sample consists of about 26,000 clones, approximately 84% of them appearing once. This sample was taken from a study of STAT5B mutations in CD4+ large granular lymphocyte leukemia. V was trimmed by 5 bases and J by 4 bases, leaving 5 bases between them. Germline V CDR1 and CDR2: MNHEY, SVGAGI. The CDR3 extends over 12 amino acids. Study-wide results and limits: Top patient clones used TRBV06 genes more often: 8/27 versus 2/35 in controls.

The genes are TRBV6-5 and TRBJ2-2, with D perhaps matching TRBD2 (5 bases). The specimen sequenced was CD4+ T cells from blood buffy coats. This TCR was sampled from a human donor in good health. CDR3 protein: CASSRGTGELFF. CDR3 bases: TGTGCCAGCAGTCGGGGCACCGGGGAGCTGTTTTTT.